This T cell receptor beta chain comes out of a study of blood T cell repertoires in COVID-19. The CDR3 loop spans 17 amino acids. The V gene lost 0 bases and the J gene lost 1 base, with 16 bases spanning the gap. Germline CDR1 LNHNV, CDR2 YYDKDF (reference sequence). The protocol was immunoSEQ multiplex PCR, while the TCRdb copy is restricted to in-frame clones and leaves out a portion. The sample has a few hundred thousand clones; 90% are singletons. The receptor was derived from an older woman with COVID-19, enrolled during active disease. Sequenced material: peripheral blood. The chain recombines TRBV15 with TRBJ2-7; D is perhaps TRBD2 (6 bases). The CDR3, as DNA: TGTGCCACCAGCAGAGATAGCGTCGAGGGGAGGTCCTACGAGCAGTACTTC. Translated: CATSRDSVEGRSYEQYF.